This T cell receptor beta chain derives from a study of cytomegalovirus exposure and HLA in healthy donors. Study conclusions and caveats: Sequencing likely produced, as an artifact, a cluster of highly shared sequence variants. CMV serostatus was the only immune exposure information that was available. In the analysis, some V segments, TRBV6-2 and TRBV6-3 included, were excluded as indistinguishable. Later genetic work tied a missense DCLRE1C variant to beta-chain V and J trimming.

As for this clone: No antigen is known for it.

Primers for the PCR totalled 60 Vbeta and 13 Jbeta. The protocol was immunoSEQ multiplex PCR, while the TCRdb copy is restricted to in-frame clones and leaves out a portion. Among 100,000 to 150,000 clones listed, around 80% were seen once. Germline CDR1 SQVTM, CDR2 ANQGSEA. V was cut by 1 base and J by 11 bases, with 11 bases left in between. The CDR3 totals 12 residues. This TCR was sampled from a man aged 25 to 40 in good health and CMV-seropositive. The chain joins TRBV29-1 to TRBJ1-4, with D unclear. Specimen: PBMCs. This CDR3 reads CSVEGTAGKLFF. The CDR3 DNA reads as TGCAGCGTTGAAGGCACAGCCGGTAAACTGTTTTTT.